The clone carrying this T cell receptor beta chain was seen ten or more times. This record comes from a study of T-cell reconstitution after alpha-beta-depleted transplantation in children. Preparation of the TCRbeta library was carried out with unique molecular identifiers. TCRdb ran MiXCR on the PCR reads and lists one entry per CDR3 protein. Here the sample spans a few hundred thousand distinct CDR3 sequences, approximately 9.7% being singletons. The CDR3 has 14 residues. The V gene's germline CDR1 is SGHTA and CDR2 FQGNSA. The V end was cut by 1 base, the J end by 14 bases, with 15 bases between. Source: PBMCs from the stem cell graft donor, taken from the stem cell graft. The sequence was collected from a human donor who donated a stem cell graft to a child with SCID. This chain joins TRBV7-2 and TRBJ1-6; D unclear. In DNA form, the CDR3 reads TGTGCCAGCAGCTTAGGGGCAGCCTTTGGGGCCCTCCACTTT. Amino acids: CASSLGAAFGALHF.